This T cell receptor beta chain was retrieved from a study of human T cells and chemical hapten exposure (dated by TCRdb to about 2021). As for the study more broadly: For sensitization, 2% DPC in acetone was applied to a roughly 2 cm by roughly 2 cm area of upper inner arm skin. Weekly therapeutic DPC doses were additionally applied to the scalp of patients throughout the approximately 25-week study period. Patch tests used Finn chambers with 0.01% DPC on the upper back, scored after 6 days by International Contact Dermatitis Research Group standards. The mostly female patient cohort included alopecia areata with under or over 50% scalp involvement, alopecia totalis and alopecia universalis. Libraries were pooled for sequencing, and per-sample TCR yields varied mainly because of small differences in library volumes within the pool. Peripheral blood TCR repertoire changes were tracked in vivo in alopecia patients during primary and secondary sensitization to the hapten diphenylcyclopropenone (DPC). Blood samples were taken from patients before sensitization (week 0) and at 2, 6 and about 24 weeks after DPC sensitization. Blood for TCR sequencing was provided by twenty-nine alopecia patients at one to four time points (pre-sensitization, 2, 6 and 24 weeks).

This specimen's time point label, per the study, means: patch test 1, 2 weeks after DPC sensitization. The treatment or condition tag for this specimen amounts to: therapeutic diphenylcyclopropenone sensitization with weekly scalp DPC. At each patch-test visit, blood was drawn before the patch test was applied. Patients were considered eligible if aged 18 to 70, diagnosed with alopecia and deemed suitable for DPC therapy, and patients were excluded if pregnant. Unfractionated whole blood was collected in Tempus Blood RNA tubes, and total RNA was extracted from that blood. The method was RACE. The sample was run on a NextSeq 500. During library preparation, unique molecular identifiers were attached to individual cDNA molecules so that TCRs could be counted in a quantitative, reproducible way. For every blood RNA sample, sequencing covered both the TCR alpha and TCR beta chains. Concerning the study's data processing: The median number of TCRs per sample was some 100,000, ranging from roughly 20,000 to 690,600. V, J and CDR3 annotation of the TCR reads was performed with the Decombinator software suite. Every sample was subsampled to the same number of TCRs (28,000) for the PS versus PT1 abundance plots. TCRs were defined as expanded if absent before sensitization and observed at least eight times at the 2-week time point. The public reads were quality trimmed at Q25 with fastp and then assembled into clones with MiXCR by TCRdb, keeping productive beta chains. Rows merge per CDR3 protein into single entries with the most common DNA and genes. The V and J calls and clone size come from TCRdb's table, not from the authors' own analysis. Here the sample has tens of thousands of distinct CDR3 sequences; around 10% occur a single time. The leading ten clones occupy approximately 4% of the sample.

The CDR3 spans 13 residues, from the cysteine through the phenylalanine. Only the CDR3 DNA is retained, 39 bases long and in frame from the first base. Trimming takes 5 bases off V and 3 bases off J; junction bases not matched to a gene: 1. CDR1 and CDR2 were assigned from the germline V gene as MNHEY and SVGAGI. Many counts were recorded for this clonotype. This clone's antigen is unknown. No base quality values were provided; no much bigger clone lies one nucleotide off. Broad study findings and their caveats: Significantly more large CDR3 similarity clusters were formed by expanded TCRs than by pre-sensitization or healthy control sets, consistent with antigen-driven responses. Patch test score correlated positively with the number of PT1 expanded TCRs, reaching significance at thresholds 8, 16 and 32 but not at 4. DPC sensitization did not change how many TCRs were above 1 in 1000 frequency, and no evidence was found of alterations in global repertoire structure. Alopecia, a presumed autoimmune disease, was present in all patients, so the immune response of the patients might differ from that of healthy individuals. Repeated subsampling changed both the strength of the expansion versus patch-test correlation and the threshold at which the correlation became significant.

This chain joins TRBV6-5 to TRBJ2-5; 9 middle bases align to TRBD2. Sequenced here: whole blood, sampled in connection with sensitization to the hapten diphenylcyclopropenone (DPC). The receptor comes from a woman in her 50s with alopecia areata. Some clones in this sample may be carry-over from other donors' samples. At the DNA level, the sequence is TGTGCCAGCAGTAGACTAGCGGAAGAGACCCAGTACTTC. Its protein is CASSRLAEETQYF.